This T cell receptor beta chain was profiled in a study of regulatory T cells in long-lasting Graves disease. This CDR3 contains 15 residues. The V end was cut by 2 bases, the J end by 7 bases, with 16 bases between. Germline V CDR1 and CDR2: SGDLS, YYNGEE. Assembly of TCR beta libraries relied on iRepertoire HTBI primers together with Arm-PCR of CDR3 regions. One entry per CDR3 protein, called by TCRdb with MiXCR from the multiplex PCR reads. The table records about 520,000 distinct CDR3 sequences, 12% of them present only once. The time point: newly diagnosed GD, antithyroid drugs for less than 3 months. After RNA was extracted from PBMCs, the TCR library was made from it. These data also formed part of another study, on T cells in Graves' hyperthyroidism and ophthalmopathy. Per that study: The HTBI primer set served for first-round RT-PCR of the TCR CDR3. Most expanded thyroid clonotypes above 0.001 recurred in blood.

The source was peripheral blood mononuclear cells (PBMCs), collected at new diagnosis, from a patient treated with antithyroid drugs. The receptor was derived from a woman between 25 and 40 years old with Graves disease. V gene TRBV9 combines with J gene TRBJ2-1, with D perhaps TRBD2 (5 bases). The CDR3 nucleotides are TGTGCCAGCAGCGTTGGTGCGGCTAGCTGGAATGAGCAGTTCTTC. It specifies CASSVGAASWNEQFF.